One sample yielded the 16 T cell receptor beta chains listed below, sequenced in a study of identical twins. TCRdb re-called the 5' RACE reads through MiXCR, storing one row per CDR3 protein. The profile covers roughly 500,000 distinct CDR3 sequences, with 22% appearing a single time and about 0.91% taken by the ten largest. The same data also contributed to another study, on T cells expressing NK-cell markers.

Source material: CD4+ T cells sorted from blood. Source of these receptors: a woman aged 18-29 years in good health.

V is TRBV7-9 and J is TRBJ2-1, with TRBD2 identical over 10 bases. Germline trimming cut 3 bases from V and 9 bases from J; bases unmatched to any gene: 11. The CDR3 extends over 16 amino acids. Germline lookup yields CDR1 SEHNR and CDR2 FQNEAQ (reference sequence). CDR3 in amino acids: CASSFNSGGKRGEQFF. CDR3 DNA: TGTGCCAGCAGCTTTAATAGCGGGGGGAAGCGGGGTGAGCAGTTCTTC. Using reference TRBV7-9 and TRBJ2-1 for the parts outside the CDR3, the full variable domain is DTGVSQNPRHKITKRGQNVTFRCDPISEHNRLYWYRQTLGQGPEFLTYFQNEAQLEKSRLLSDRFSAERPKGSFSTLEIQRTEQGDSAMYLCASSFNSGGKRGEQFFGPGTRLTVL.

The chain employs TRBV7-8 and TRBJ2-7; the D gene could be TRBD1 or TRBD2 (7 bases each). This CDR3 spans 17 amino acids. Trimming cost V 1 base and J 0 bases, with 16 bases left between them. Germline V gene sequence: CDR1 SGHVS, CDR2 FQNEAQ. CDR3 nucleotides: TGTGCCAGCAGCTTAGGCAGGGGGGGGAAGAGCTCCTACGAGCAGTACTTC. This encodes CASSLGRGGKSSYEQYF.

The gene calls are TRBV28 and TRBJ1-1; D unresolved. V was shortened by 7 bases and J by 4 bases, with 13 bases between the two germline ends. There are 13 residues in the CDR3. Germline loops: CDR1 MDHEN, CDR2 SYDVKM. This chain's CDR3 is CASTLRSPTEAFF. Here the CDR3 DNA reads TGTGCCAGCACCCTGAGGAGCCCCACTGAAGCTTTCTTT.

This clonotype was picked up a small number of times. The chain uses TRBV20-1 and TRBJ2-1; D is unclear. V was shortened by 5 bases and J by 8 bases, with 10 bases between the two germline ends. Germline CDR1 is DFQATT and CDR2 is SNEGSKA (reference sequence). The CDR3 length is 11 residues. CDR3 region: CSAQKVHEQFF. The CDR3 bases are TGCAGTGCTCAGAAGGTCCATGAGCAGTTCTTC.

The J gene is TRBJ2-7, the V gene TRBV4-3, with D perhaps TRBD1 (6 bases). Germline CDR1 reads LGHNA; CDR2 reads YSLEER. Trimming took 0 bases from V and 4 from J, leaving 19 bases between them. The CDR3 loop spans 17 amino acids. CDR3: CASSQDAGQWNTYEQYF. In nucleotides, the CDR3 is TGCGCCAGCAGCCAAGATGCAGGACAGTGGAATACTTACGAGCAGTACTTC.

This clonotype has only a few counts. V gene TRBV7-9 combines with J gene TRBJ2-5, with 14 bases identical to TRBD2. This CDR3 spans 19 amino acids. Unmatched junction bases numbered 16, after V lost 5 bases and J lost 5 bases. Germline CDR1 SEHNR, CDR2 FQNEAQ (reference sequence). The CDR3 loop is CASSLPQGLAGAIAETQYF. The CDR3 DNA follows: TGTGCCAGCAGCCTCCCCCAGGGACTAGCGGGAGCCATCGCGGAGACCCAGTACTTC.

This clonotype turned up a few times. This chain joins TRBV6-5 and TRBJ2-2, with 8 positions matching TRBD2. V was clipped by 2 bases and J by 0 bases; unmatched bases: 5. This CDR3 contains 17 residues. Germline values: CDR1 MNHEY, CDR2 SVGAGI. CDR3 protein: CASSYRTSTSNTGELFF. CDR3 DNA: TGTGCCAGCAGTTACAGGACTAGCACCTCGAACACCGGGGAGCTGTTTTTT.

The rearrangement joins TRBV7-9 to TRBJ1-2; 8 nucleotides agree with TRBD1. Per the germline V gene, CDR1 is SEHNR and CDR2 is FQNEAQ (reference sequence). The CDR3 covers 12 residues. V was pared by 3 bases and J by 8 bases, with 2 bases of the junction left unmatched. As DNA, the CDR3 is TGTGCCAGCAGCTTCGCAGGGGGCGGCTACACCTTC. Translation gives CASSFAGGGYTF.

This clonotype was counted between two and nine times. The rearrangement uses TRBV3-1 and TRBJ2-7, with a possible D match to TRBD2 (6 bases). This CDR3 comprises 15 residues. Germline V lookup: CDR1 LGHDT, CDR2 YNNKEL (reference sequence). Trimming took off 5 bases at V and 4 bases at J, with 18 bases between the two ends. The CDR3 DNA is TGTGCCAGCAGCTACGGCGGGGTCCCTCTTTACGAGCAGTACTTC. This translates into CASSYGGVPLYEQYF.

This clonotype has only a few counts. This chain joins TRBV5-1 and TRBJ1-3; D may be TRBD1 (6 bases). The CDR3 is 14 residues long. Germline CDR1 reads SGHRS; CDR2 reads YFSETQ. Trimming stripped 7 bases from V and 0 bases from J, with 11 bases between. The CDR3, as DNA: TGCGCCAGCGGACCAGGGGACTCTGGAAACACCATATATTTT. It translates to CASGPGDSGNTIYF. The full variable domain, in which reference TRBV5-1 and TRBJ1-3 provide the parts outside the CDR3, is KAGVTQTPRYLIKTRGQQVTLSCSPISGHRSVSWYQQTPGQGLQFLFEYFSETQRNKGNFPGRFSGRQFSNSRSEMNVSTLELGDSALYLCASGPGDSGNTIYFGEGSWLTVV.

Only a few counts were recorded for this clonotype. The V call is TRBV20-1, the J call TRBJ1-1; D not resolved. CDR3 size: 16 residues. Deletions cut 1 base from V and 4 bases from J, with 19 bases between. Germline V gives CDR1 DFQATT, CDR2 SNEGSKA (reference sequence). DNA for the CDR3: TGCAGTGCTAGAGCCCCTGGAGGGTCGGTCAGCACTGAAGCTTTCTTT. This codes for CSARAPGGSVSTEAFF.

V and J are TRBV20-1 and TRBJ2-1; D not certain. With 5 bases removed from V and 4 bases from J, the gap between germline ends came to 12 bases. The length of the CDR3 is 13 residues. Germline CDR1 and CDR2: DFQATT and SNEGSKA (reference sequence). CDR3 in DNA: TGCAGTGCTGTTGGGTCTCCATACAATGAGCAGTTCTTC. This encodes CSAVGSPYNEQFF.

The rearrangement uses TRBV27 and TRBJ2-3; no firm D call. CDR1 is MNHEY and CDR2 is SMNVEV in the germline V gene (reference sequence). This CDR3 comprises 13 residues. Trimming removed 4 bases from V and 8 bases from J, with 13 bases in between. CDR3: CASSSGGSGTQYF. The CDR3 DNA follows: TGTGCCAGCAGTTCGGGTGGATCGGGTACGCAGTATTTT.

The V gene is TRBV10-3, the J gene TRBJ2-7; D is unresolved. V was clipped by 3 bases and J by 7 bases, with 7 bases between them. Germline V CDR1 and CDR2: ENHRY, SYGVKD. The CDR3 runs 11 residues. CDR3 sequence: CAISDLGEQYF. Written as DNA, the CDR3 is TGTGCCATCAGTGATCTGGGTGAGCAGTACTTC.

CDR3 protein: CASSPKDPSAPYNEQFF. The CDR3 bases are TGTGCCAGCAGTCCCAAGGACCCCTCGGCCCCATACAATGAGCAGTTCTTC. The V and J genes are TRBV6-1 and TRBJ2-1; D is undetermined. V was pared by 5 bases and J by 4 bases, with 21 bases between. CDR3 length equals 17 residues. Germline-derived CDR1 and CDR2 are MNHNS and SASEGT.

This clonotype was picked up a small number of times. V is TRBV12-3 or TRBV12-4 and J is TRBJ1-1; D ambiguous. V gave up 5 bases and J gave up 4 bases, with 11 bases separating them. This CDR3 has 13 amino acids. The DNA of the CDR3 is TGTGCCAGCAGTCTTCGGGGTAGCACTGAAGCTTTCTTT. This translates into CASSLRGSTEAFF.